This passage covers 26 T cell receptor beta chains from one sample sequenced in a study of blood T cell repertoires in COVID-19. Profiled with immunoSEQ multiplex PCR; TCRdb holds only in-frame clones, not every one. The sample has 130,000 or so clones, less than 90% seen once; the top ten hold approximately 3.9%. The sample consisted of PBMCs or T cells enriched from blood (not recorded which). The receptors were gathered from a woman aged 25 to 39 who had recovered from COVID-19.

The rearrangement links TRBV25-1 to TRBJ1-5; maybe TRBD1 (5 bases). V lost 1 base and J lost 3, with 10 bases in between. This CDR3 contains 15 residues. The germline V gene encodes CDR1 MGHDK and CDR2 SYGVNS. This CDR3 is CASSELQAFNQPQHF. CDR3 sequence (DNA): TGTGCCAGCAGTGAATTACAGGCCTTCAATCAGCCCCAGCATTTT.

In this sample, this clone turned up a few times. The V call is TRBV19, the J call TRBJ1-2, with D possibly being TRBD1 (6 bases). V was trimmed by 5 bases and J by 4 bases, leaving 20 bases between them. This CDR3 region has 16 residues. Germline V gene data show CDR1 as LNHDA and CDR2 as SQIVND (reference sequence). The CDR3 loop is CASSPHTQGRGYGYTF. The CDR3 nucleotides are TGTGCCAGTAGTCCTCATACACAGGGAAGGGGCTATGGCTACACCTTC.

The chain joins TRBV13 to TRBJ1-3, with D hard to call. CDR1 is PRHDT, CDR2 FYEKMQ, per germline (reference sequence). This CDR3 is 14 amino acids long. Trimming cost V 3 bases and J 0 bases, with 6 bases left between them. As DNA, the CDR3 is TGTGCCAGCAGCTTGGAGAACTCTGGAAACACCATATATTTT. Translated: CASSLENSGNTIYF.

The rearrangement joins TRBV11-3 to TRBJ2-3; possible D gene TRBD1, 6 bases. The CDR3 sequence is 14 residues long. Germline CDR1 is SGHNT and CDR2 is YENEEA. V lost 5 bases and J lost 2, with 11 bases in between. This chain's CDR3 is CASSPDSLTDTQYF. The DNA of the CDR3 is TGTGCCAGCAGCCCGGACAGCCTCACAGATACGCAGTATTTT.

The rearrangement joins TRBV20-1 to TRBJ1-5; 9 bases agree with TRBD1. CDR3 length: 14 amino acids. CDR1 is DFQATT and CDR2 is SNEGSKA in the germline V gene (reference sequence). The ends lost 3 bases at V and 5 bases at J; junction bases unmatched: 5. The CDR3: CSASAGDRDQPQHF. CDR3 DNA sequence: TGCAGTGCTAGTGCTGGGGACAGGGATCAGCCCCAGCATTTT.

The V gene is TRBV28, the J gene TRBJ1-4; TRBD1 aligns across 9 bases. V trimming: 7 bases; J trimming: 0 bases; junction bases outside the gene matches: 3. Germline V lookup: CDR1 MDHEN, CDR2 SYDVKM. The CDR3 totals 15 residues. In DNA form, the CDR3 reads TGTGCCAGCACGGGACAGGGCGCAACTAATGAAAAACTGTTTTTT. Translated, it gives CASTGQGATNEKLFF. Complete variable domain (other parts from reference TRBV28 and TRBJ1-4): DVKVTQSSRYLVKRTGEKVFLECVQDMDHENMFWYRQDPGLGLRLIYFSYDVKMKEKGDIPEGYSVSREKKERFSLILESASTNQTSMYLCASTGQGATNEKLFFGSGTQLSVL.

The J gene is TRBJ1-3, the V gene TRBV18; no firm D call. V was cut by 1 base and J by 0 bases, with 4 bases left in between. In germline, CDR1 is KGHSH, CDR2 LQKENI. This CDR3 comprises 14 residues. CDR3 protein: CASSPQSSGNTIYF. The CDR3 DNA follows: TGTGCCAGCTCACCACAGAGCTCTGGAAACACCATATATTTT.

The chain carries TRBV14 and TRBJ2-7, with D hard to call. CDR1 SGHDN and CDR2 FVKESK come from the germline V gene. V lost 0 bases, J lost 7 bases, and 16 bases lay in between. The CDR3 covers 15 residues. The CDR3 nucleotides read TGTGCCAGCAGCCAAGATCGTAGGCTAGTAAGGGAGCAGTACTTC. Its protein is CASSQDRRLVREQYF.

The chain carries TRBV3-1 (or the pseudogene TRBV3-2) and TRBJ2-4; D uncertain. CDR3 length: 12 residues. With 2 bases removed from V and 14 bases from J, the gap between germline ends came to 13 bases. CDR1 is LGHDT and CDR2 is YNNKEL in the germline V gene (reference sequence). Written as DNA, the CDR3 is TGTGCCAGCAGCCAAAGGTACGGAGTGGAGTACTTC. Translated, it gives CASSQRYGVEYF.

The CDR3 reads CASSSLTGGNTEAFF. CDR3 DNA sequence: TGTGCCAGCAGCTCCCTGACAGGGGGGAACACTGAAGCTTTCTTT. The chain has TRBV11-2 and TRBJ1-1; 9 bases line up with TRBD1. The CDR3 is 15 residues long. Germline V lookup: CDR1 SGHAT, CDR2 FQNNGV. Germline trimming cut 4 bases from V and 1 base from J; bases unmatched to any gene: 4.

The genes are TRBV7-9 and TRBJ1-1; the match to TRBD1 covers 11 bases. V shed 1 base and J 3 bases; nucleotides not matched to a gene: 7. Germline V CDR1 and CDR2: SEHNR, FQNEAQ (reference sequence). The length of the CDR3 is 17 residues. The CDR3, as DNA: TGTGCCAGCAGCTTAGGGACAGGGGGCTTGAAGCACACTGAAGCTTTCTTT. Translated, it gives CASSLGTGGLKHTEAFF.

The chain employs TRBV12-3 or TRBV12-4 and TRBJ2-7, with TRBD2 as a possible D gene (6 bases). The length of the CDR3 is 13 residues. The ends were cut back, 6 bases at V and 2 bases at J, with 11 bases in the middle. CDR3 amino acids: CASSKLATYEQYF. For the CDR3, the DNA is TGTGCCAGCAGCAAACTAGCAACCTACGAGCAGTACTTC.

This chain uses TRBV4-1 with TRBJ1-5; D is perhaps TRBD1 (5 bases). The germline CDR1 and CDR2 sequences are MGHRA and YSYEKL. CDR3 length: 15 amino acids. Trimming stripped 1 base from V and 6 bases from J, with 13 bases between. This chain's CDR3 is CASSQALGGFQPQHF. The CDR3 nucleotides read TGCGCCAGCAGCCAAGCCCTGGGGGGGTTTCAGCCCCAGCATTTT.

The chain recombines TRBV28 with TRBJ1-2; D might be TRBD1 (5 bases). The CDR3 extends over 13 amino acids. The V gene lost 7 bases and the J gene lost 8 bases, with 17 bases spanning the gap. Germline values: CDR1 MDHEN, CDR2 SYDVKM. CDR3 in DNA: TGTGCCAGCATTCAGGGTTCGTGGCGAGGCTACACCTTC. Protein product: CASIQGSWRGYTF.

The rearrangement uses TRBV9 and TRBJ1-4; 7 bases are shared with TRBD1. Germline CDR1 is SGDLS and CDR2 is YYNGEE. V was clipped by 1 base and J by 5 bases; unmatched bases: 5. The CDR3 length is 15 residues. CDR3 bases: TGTGCCAGCAGCGTAACAGGGGCGGGAAATGAAAAACTGTTTTTT. Its protein is CASSVTGAGNEKLFF. Supplemented by reference TRBV9 and TRBJ1-4, the full variable domain reads DSGVTQTPKHLITATGQRVTLRCSPRSGDLSVYWYQQSLDQGLQFLIQYYNGEERAKGNILERFSAQQFPDLHSELNLSSLELGDSALYFCASSVTGAGNEKLFFGSGTQLSVL.

This clone was seen just once. CDR3 region: CASSLVLVRGTQYF. In DNA, the CDR3 is TGTGCCAGCAGCTTAGTTTTGGTCCGAGGTACGCAGTATTTT. The V and J genes are TRBV7-9 and TRBJ2-3; no definite D call. The germline V gene encodes CDR1 SEHNR and CDR2 FQNEAQ (reference sequence). CDR3 size: 14 residues. The V gene lost 1 base and the J gene lost 8 bases, with 13 bases spanning the gap.

CDR3 nucleotide sequence: TGTGCCAGCAGCTTAGAGCGGGACTACTACAATGAGCAGTTCTTC. The encoded protein is CASSLERDYYNEQFF. The chain uses TRBV11-2 and TRBJ2-1; 7 bases agree with TRBD2. Germline CDR1 reads SGHAT; CDR2 reads FQNNGV. This CDR3 contains 15 residues. V shed 0 bases, J shed 3 bases, and the junction held 2 bases outside the gene matches.

The chain couples TRBV12-5 to TRBJ2-1; 11 positions match TRBD2. The germline V gene has CDR1 LGHNT and CDR2 FRNRAP. CDR3 length equals 15 residues. V shed 0 bases, J shed 5 bases, and the junction held 0 bases outside the gene matches. CDR3 bases: TGTGCTAGTGGTTTGGTACTAGCGGGAGACAATGAGCAGTTCTTC. Translated: CASGLVLAGDNEQFF.

The chain couples TRBV25-1 to TRBJ1-1; weak D call: TRBD1 (5 bases). CDR1 MGHDK and CDR2 SYGVNS come from the germline V gene. The V end was cut by 8 bases, the J end by 5 bases, with 18 bases between. The CDR3 contains 14 residues. The CDR3 DNA is TGTGCCAGCTTCGCAGGGCCAGTAGGAACTGAAGCTTTCTTT. Amino acid sequence: CASFAGPVGTEAFF.

This chain uses TRBV18 with TRBJ2-5; D is perhaps TRBD2 (5 bases). The CDR3 spans 14 residues. Germline V gene data show CDR1 as KGHSH and CDR2 as LQKENI. V was pared by 6 bases and J by 5 bases, with 16 bases between. CDR3 in amino acids: CASSHPPGVETQYF. CDR3 nucleotide sequence: TGTGCCAGCTCCCACCCACCCGGGGTGGAGACCCAGTACTTC.

This chain uses TRBV5-4 with TRBJ2-7; D might be TRBD2 (7 bases). Germline CDR1 and CDR2: SGHNT and YYREEE (reference sequence). The CDR3 extends over 13 amino acids. Trimming removed 10 bases from V and 2 bases from J, with 16 bases in between. In DNA form, the CDR3 reads TGTGCCGGTAAAAAGGGGGGGGCCTACGAGCAGTACTTC. Residues: CAGKKGGAYEQYF. Drawing the rest from reference TRBV5-4 and TRBJ2-7, the complete variable domain is ETGVTQSPTHLIKTRGQQVTLRCSSQSGHNTVSWYQQALGQGPQFIFQYYREEENGRGNFPPRFSGLQFPNYSSELNVNALELDDSALYLCAGKKGGAYEQYFGPGTRLTVT.

The chain combines TRBV7-2 with TRBJ1-3; D gene ambiguous. V gave up 5 bases and J gave up 0 bases, with 8 bases separating them. Germline assignment: CDR1 SGHTA and CDR2 FQGNSA. This CDR3 is built from 14 residues. CDR3 nucleotide sequence: TGTGCCAGCAGCCCAACAGTCTCTGGAAACACCATATATTTT. Its protein is CASSPTVSGNTIYF.

The rearrangement links TRBV6-2 or TRBV6-3 to TRBJ2-5; TRBD1 agrees at 7 bases. Germline values: CDR1 MNHEY, CDR2 SVGEGT. The CDR3 totals 13 residues. The V segment lost 0 bases and the J segment 5 bases; nucleotides outside the gene matches: 0. CDR3 coding DNA: TGTGCCAGCAGTTACTCGGACAGGGAGACCCAGTACTTC. This translates into CASSYSDRETQYF.

The CDR3 reads CASSSNSGSGNTIYF. The CDR3 DNA reads TGTGCCAGCAGCTCGAACTCCGGCTCTGGAAACACCATATATTTT. The chain carries TRBV7-3 and TRBJ1-3; D not certain. Trimming shortened V by 4 bases and J by 0 bases, and 10 bases separated the two germline ends. The germline CDR1 and CDR2 sequences are SGHTA and FQGTGA. The CDR3 is 15 residues long.

This clone was counted only a few times. The chain employs TRBV6-1 and TRBJ2-7; D not resolved. The CDR3 covers 10 residues. V lost 2 bases to trimming and J lost 6 bases, with 2 bases between them. The germline gives CDR1 MNHNS, CDR2 SASEGT. The CDR3 nucleotides read TGTGCCAGCAGTGAACGCGAGCAGTACTTC. Translation: CASSEREQYF.

The chain recombines TRBV18 with TRBJ2-3, with TRBD2 matching over 9 bases. The CDR3 has 17 amino acids. Germline V gives CDR1 KGHSH, CDR2 LQKENI. J gave up 2 bases and V 0 bases, and 6 bases lay outside the gene matches. The DNA for the CDR3 is TGTGCCAGCTCACCACCTCGAGCGGGAGGCCCCACAGATACGCAGTATTTT. This codes for CASSPPRAGGPTDTQYF.